The clone carrying this TCR beta chain was seen at least ten times. Its antigen is not identified. This sample stems from a study of T cells in Graves' hyperthyroidism and ophthalmopathy. Study-wide points: Within blood appeared most thyroid clonotypes that had expanded above 0.001.

The source material, RNA transcripts, was used to amplify TCR beta CDR3 regions. Initially, a first-round RT-PCR of the TCR CDR3 employed the HTBI primer set. MiXCR, applied by TCRdb to the multiplex PCR reads, yields one record per CDR3 protein. The sample lists 600,000 or so distinct CDR3 sequences; 14% were seen once. V was clipped by 0 bases and J by 7 bases; unmatched bases: 8. The CDR3 runs to 15 residues. CDR1 and CDR2 from the germline V gene are SGHTA and FQGNSA. The chain recombines TRBV7-2 with TRBJ2-5, with 7 bases matching TRBD1. This TCR derives from a young woman with Graves' ophthalmopathy. The sequenced sample was blood. The CDR3 nucleotides read TGTGCCAGCAGCTTAGCGACAGGGAGCAGGGTGACCCAGTACTTC. This sequence encodes CASSLATGSRVTQYF.